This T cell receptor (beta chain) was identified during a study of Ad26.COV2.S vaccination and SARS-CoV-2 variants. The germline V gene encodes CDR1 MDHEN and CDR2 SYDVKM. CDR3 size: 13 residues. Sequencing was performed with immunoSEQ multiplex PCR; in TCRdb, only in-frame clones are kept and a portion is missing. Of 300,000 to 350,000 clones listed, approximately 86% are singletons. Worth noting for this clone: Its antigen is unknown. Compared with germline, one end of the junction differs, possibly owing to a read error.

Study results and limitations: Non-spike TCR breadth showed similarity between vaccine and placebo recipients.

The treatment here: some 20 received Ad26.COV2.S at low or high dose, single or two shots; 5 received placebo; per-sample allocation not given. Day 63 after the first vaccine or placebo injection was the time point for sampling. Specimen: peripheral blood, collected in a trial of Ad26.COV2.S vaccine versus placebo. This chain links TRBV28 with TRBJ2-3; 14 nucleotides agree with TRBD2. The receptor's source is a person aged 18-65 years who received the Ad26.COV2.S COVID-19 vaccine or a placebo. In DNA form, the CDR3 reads TGTGCCAGCAGTCGGACTAGCGGGAGGACGGTGGATTTT. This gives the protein CASSRTSGRTVDF.